This entry concerns a single TCR beta chain. Antigen specificity is unknown. These data originate in a study of T cell responses to AZD1222 COVID-19 vaccine. Study-wide findings and caveats: After the peak T cell response, and only then, were repertoires sampled. Clonal diversity was possibly underestimated; the donors were predominantly white British and more often female. The CD4 TCRs associated with vaccination extended across spike and predominated at 160-218 and 743-854.

Whether given at about 4 or about 12 weeks, second doses were pooled. Sequencing was performed with immunoSEQ multiplex PCR; in TCRdb, only in-frame clones are kept and a portion is missing. The sample lists under 150,000 clones, 85% to 90% occurring once. The sequencing here drew on peripheral blood, taken 28 days after the second AZD1222 dose. This TCR derives from an adult who received the AZD1222 COVID-19 vaccine.

In DNA form, the CDR3 reads TGTGCTAGTGGTTTGGGGACCCTTGGCTACACCTTC. Residues: CASGLGTLGYTF. The chain is built from TRBV12-5 and TRBJ1-2; D gene unclear. This CDR3 has 12 residues. CDR1 is LGHNT, CDR2 FRNRAP, per germline. The germline V and J ends were trimmed by 1 base and 7 bases, with 7 bases remaining between them.